One and the same sample provided the 12 T cell receptor beta chains below, sequenced in a study of blood T cell repertoires in COVID-19. TCRdb's table, derived via immunoSEQ multiplex PCR, lists solely in-frame clones and lacks some. Of roughly 66,000 clones in the sample, approximately 91% were seen once. Source material: peripheral blood. The receptors stem from a human donor in a cohort sampled during active COVID-19.

The rearrangement uses TRBV7-3 and TRBJ2-3; 8 bases match TRBD1. Germline V gene data show CDR1 as SGHTA and CDR2 as FQGTGA. The CDR3 has 16 amino acids. V lost 4 bases and J lost 5; bases outside the gene matches: 11. The chain's CDR3 is CASSSSAGGAVDTQYF. DNA for the CDR3: TGTGCCAGCAGCTCCTCGGCAGGGGGCGCCGTAGATACGCAGTATTTT.

The J gene is TRBJ1-2, the V gene TRBV19, with D hard to call. Germline assignment: CDR1 LNHDA and CDR2 SQIVND (reference sequence). The CDR3 has 13 amino acids. The V end was cut by 4 bases, the J end by 10 bases, with 16 bases between. The CDR3 sequence is CASSSPGQTAYTF. CDR3 DNA sequence: TGTGCCAGTAGTAGCCCCGGTCAGACTGCCTACACCTTC.

V usage is TRBV5-4 and J usage is TRBJ2-1, with D perhaps matching TRBD2 (7 bases). Germline CDR1 is SGHNT and CDR2 is YYREEE (reference sequence). The CDR3 runs to 17 residues. Trimming took off 2 bases at V and 0 bases at J, with 15 bases between the two ends. The CDR3 DNA reads TGTGCCAGCAGCTTAAGGCCCGGGGGGCTCTCCTACAATGAGCAGTTCTTC. The encoded protein is CASSLRPGGLSYNEQFF.

This chain connects TRBV3-1 (or the pseudogene TRBV3-2) to TRBJ2-4, with TRBD1 matching over 8 bases. CDR3 length: 16 residues. V shed 4 bases, J shed 1 base, and the junction held 6 bases outside the gene matches. Germline CDR1 reads LGHDT; CDR2 reads YNNKEL (reference sequence). CDR3: CASSRGQEGAKNIQYF. CDR3 bases: TGTGCCAGCAGCCGGGGACAGGAAGGGGCCAAAAACATTCAGTACTTC.

This chain links TRBV28 with TRBJ2-7, with TRBD1 as a possible D gene (5 bases). The ends were cut back, 1 base at V and 0 bases at J, with 7 bases in the middle. Germline V CDR1 and CDR2: MDHEN, SYDVKM. The CDR3 consists of 14 residues. The CDR3: CASSLYRTSYEQYF. CDR3 sequence (DNA): TGTGCCAGCAGTTTATACAGGACCTCCTACGAGCAGTACTTC.

The chain carries TRBV27 and TRBJ1-5; 8 bases are shared with TRBD1. The J segment lost 7 bases and the V segment lost 6 bases, leaving 5 bases of the junction unmatched. This CDR3 spans 13 amino acids. The V gene's germline CDR1 is MNHEY and CDR2 SMNVEV (reference sequence). CDR3 DNA sequence: TGTGCCAGCAGCCAAGACAGGGGCCAGCCCCAGCATTTT. It translates to CASSQDRGQPQHF.

This clone was seen once. This chain joins TRBV27 and TRBJ1-3; 9 bases are shared with TRBD1. The CDR3 spans 18 residues. In germline, CDR1 is MNHEY, CDR2 SMNVEV (reference sequence). The junction had 9 bases not matched to a gene; V was cut back by 1 base and J by 2 bases. This chain's CDR3 is CASSLYPLTGGTGNTIYF. The CDR3 bases are TGTGCCAGCAGTTTATACCCCTTGACAGGGGGAACTGGAAACACCATATATTTT.

This clone is termed medium-sized (0.01 to 0.1%). This sequence joins TRBV5-5 and TRBJ1-2; no clear D. CDR1 SGHKS and CDR2 YYEKEE come from the germline V gene (reference sequence). V lost 4 bases to trimming and J lost 0 bases, with 7 bases between them. The CDR3 consists of 13 residues. CDR3 sequence: CASSAGSNYGYTF. CDR3 DNA: TGTGCCAGCAGCGCGGGGTCTAACTATGGCTACACCTTC. The full variable domain, its missing parts supplied by reference TRBV5-5 and TRBJ1-2, is DAGVTQSPTHLIKTRGQQVTLRCSPISGHKSVSWYQQVLGQGPQFIFQYYEKEERGRGNFPDRFSARQFPNYSSELNVNALLLGDSALYLCASSAGSNYGYTFGSGTRLTVV.

V gene TRBV19 combines with J gene TRBJ2-1, with a weak D call TRBD1 (6 bases). The ends were cut back, 6 bases at V and 5 bases at J, with 17 bases in the middle. The CDR3 extends over 15 amino acids. The germline CDR1 and CDR2 sequences are LNHDA and SQIVND (reference sequence). The DNA for the CDR3 is TGTGCCAGTAGCACGTGGGCCGCAGGGGACAATGAGCAGTTCTTC. It specifies CASSTWAAGDNEQFF.

This clone was recorded a few times. V and J are TRBV29-1 and TRBJ2-2; TRBD2 agrees at 7 bases. The junction had 3 bases not matched to a gene; V was cut back by 4 bases and J by 4 bases. The germline V gene encodes CDR1 SQVTM and CDR2 ANQGSEA. The CDR3 loop spans 13 amino acids. As DNA, the CDR3 is TGCAGCGTTGTCGGGGGGTCCACCGGGGAGCTGTTTTTT. Protein: CSVVGGSTGELFF.

This clone has only one observation. The chain carries TRBV11-2 and TRBJ1-2; D unclear. The CDR3 sequence is 13 residues long. Deletions cut 3 bases from V and 8 bases from J, with 13 bases between. CDR1 and CDR2 from the germline V gene are SGHAT and FQNNGV. The CDR3 loop is CASSLLSQWGYTF. CDR3 nucleotides: TGTGCCAGCAGCTTGCTTTCGCAGTGGGGCTACACCTTC.

The chain links TRBV5-8 to TRBJ2-1; D may be TRBD1 (6 bases). The CDR3 has 17 amino acids. CDR1 and CDR2 from the germline V gene are SGHTS and YDEGEE. Trimming cost V 4 bases and J 5 bases, with 22 bases left between them. CDR3: CASSRHTGTNVNNEQFF. The DNA of the CDR3 is TGTGCCAGCAGCCGGCATACCGGGACAAATGTTAACAATGAGCAGTTCTTC.